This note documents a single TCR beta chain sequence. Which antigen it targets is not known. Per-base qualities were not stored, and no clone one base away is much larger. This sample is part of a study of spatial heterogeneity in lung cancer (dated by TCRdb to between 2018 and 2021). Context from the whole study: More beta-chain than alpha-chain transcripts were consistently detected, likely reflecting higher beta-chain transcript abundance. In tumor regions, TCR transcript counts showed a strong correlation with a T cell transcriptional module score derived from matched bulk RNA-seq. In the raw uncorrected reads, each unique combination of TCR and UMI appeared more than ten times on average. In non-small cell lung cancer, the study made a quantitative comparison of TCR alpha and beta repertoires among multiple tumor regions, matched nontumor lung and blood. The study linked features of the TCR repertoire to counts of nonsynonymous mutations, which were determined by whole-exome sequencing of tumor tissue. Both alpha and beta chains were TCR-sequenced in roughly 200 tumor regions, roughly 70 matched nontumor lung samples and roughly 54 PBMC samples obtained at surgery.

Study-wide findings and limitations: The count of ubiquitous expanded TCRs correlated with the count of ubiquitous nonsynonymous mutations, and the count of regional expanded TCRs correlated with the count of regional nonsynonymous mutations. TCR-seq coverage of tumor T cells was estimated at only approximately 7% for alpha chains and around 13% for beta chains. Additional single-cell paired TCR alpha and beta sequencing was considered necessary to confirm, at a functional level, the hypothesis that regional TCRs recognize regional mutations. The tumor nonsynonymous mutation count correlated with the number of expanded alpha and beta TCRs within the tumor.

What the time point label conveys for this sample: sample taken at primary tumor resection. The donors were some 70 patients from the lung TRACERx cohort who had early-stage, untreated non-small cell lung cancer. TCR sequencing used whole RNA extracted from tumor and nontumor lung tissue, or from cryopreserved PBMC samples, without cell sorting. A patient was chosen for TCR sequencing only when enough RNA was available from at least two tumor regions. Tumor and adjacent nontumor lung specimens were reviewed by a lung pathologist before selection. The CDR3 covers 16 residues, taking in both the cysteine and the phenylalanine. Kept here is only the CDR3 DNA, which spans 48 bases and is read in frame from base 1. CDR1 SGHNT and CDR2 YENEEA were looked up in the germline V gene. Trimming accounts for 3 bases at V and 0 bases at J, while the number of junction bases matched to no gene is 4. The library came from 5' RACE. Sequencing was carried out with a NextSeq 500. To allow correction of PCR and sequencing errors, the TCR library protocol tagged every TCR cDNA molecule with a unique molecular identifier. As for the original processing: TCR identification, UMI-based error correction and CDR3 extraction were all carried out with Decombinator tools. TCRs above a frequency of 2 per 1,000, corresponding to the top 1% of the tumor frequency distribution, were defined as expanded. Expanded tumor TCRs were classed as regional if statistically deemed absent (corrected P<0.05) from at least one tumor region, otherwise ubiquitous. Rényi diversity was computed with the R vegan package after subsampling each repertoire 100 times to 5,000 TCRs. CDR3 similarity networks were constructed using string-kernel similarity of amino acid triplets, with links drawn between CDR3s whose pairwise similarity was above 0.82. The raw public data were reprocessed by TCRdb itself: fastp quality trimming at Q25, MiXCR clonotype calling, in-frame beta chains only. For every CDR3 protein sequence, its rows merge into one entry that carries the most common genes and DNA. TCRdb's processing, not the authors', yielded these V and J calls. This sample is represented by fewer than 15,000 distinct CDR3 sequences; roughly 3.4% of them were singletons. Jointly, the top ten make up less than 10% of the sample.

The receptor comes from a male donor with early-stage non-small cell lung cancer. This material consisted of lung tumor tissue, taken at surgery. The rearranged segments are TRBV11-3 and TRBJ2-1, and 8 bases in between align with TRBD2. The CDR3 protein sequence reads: CASSFSGTSSYNEQFF. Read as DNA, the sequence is TGTGCCAGCAGCTTTTCCGGGACTAGCTCCTACAATGAGCAGTTCTTC.